Below are 11 T cell receptor beta chains sequenced from a single sample in a study of graft-versus-host responses after intestinal transplantation. Sequenced by immunoSEQ multiplex PCR; TCRdb stores in-frame clones only, minus some. Among tens of thousands of clones listed, roughly 90% were seen once. Their recognized antigens are unknown. The source material was unstimulated CD8+ T cells sorted from spleen or lymph node cells, sampled before intestinal transplant. Receptors were obtained from a human donor who received an intestinal transplant.

The rearrangement joins TRBV27 to TRBJ2-7; D possibly corresponds to TRBD2 (7 bases). CDR3 length: 15 amino acids. Trimming took off 6 bases at V and 3 bases at J, with 18 bases between the two ends. The germline V gene has CDR1 MNHEY and CDR2 SMNVEV (reference sequence). DNA of the CDR3: TGTGCCAGCAGCCCCGGGCGGGGGCCATACTACGAGCAGTACTTC. This translates into CASSPGRGPYYEQYF.

This chain uses TRBV27 with TRBJ2-7, with 7 bases lining up with TRBD1. The J segment lost 5 bases and the V segment lost 5 bases, leaving 6 bases of the junction unmatched. Per the germline V gene, CDR1 is MNHEY and CDR2 is SMNVEV (reference sequence). This CDR3 is built from 13 residues. CDR3 region: CASSPTGYHEQYF. CDR3 nucleotides: TGTGCCAGCAGTCCGACAGGGTACCACGAGCAGTACTTC.

The chain is built from TRBV7-3 and TRBJ2-1; D remains ambiguous. The V gene's germline CDR1 is SGHTA and CDR2 FQGTGA. V was cut by 5 bases and J by 8 bases, with 7 bases left in between. The CDR3 contains 11 residues. The CDR3 DNA is TGTGCCAGCAGCATTGGAGATGAGCAGTTCTTC. Protein sequence: CASSIGDEQFF.

This clone was recorded a few times. The chain joins TRBV7-9 to TRBJ1-5, with unresolved D. CDR3 length: 15 amino acids. Germline loops: CDR1 SEHNR, CDR2 FQNEAQ (reference sequence). Trimming left V 4 bases short and J 6 bases short, with 16 bases between. CDR3 region: CASSSVEGVGQPQHF. CDR3 bases: TGTGCCAGCAGCTCCGTCGAGGGAGTGGGTCAGCCCCAGCATTTT.

The rearrangement links TRBV9 to TRBJ2-3, with 11 nucleotides matching TRBD2. The CDR3 runs to 18 residues. Germline CDR1 is SGDLS and CDR2 is YYNGEE. J gave up 0 bases and V 1 base, and 7 bases lay outside the gene matches. CDR3 sequence: CASSVTGLAASSTDTQYF. DNA for the CDR3: TGTGCCAGCAGCGTAACGGGACTAGCGGCGTCTAGCACAGATACGCAGTATTTT. Based on the CDR3 plus reference TRBV9 and TRBJ2-3, the full variable domain is DSGVTQTPKHLITATGQRVTLRCSPRSGDLSVYWYQQSLDQGLQFLIQYYNGEERAKGNILERFSAQQFPDLHSELNLSSLELGDSALYFCASSVTGLAASSTDTQYFGPGTRLTVL.

This chain uses TRBV5-1 with TRBJ2-2; TRBD1 matches 10 bases. The V and J ends lost 2 bases and 5 bases, in that order; junction bases with no gene match: 6. CDR1 SGHRS and CDR2 YFSETQ come from the germline V gene. The CDR3 length is 16 residues. This chain's CDR3 is CASSLGTGDSTGELFF. The CDR3 nucleotides are TGCGCCAGCAGCTTAGGGACAGGGGACTCTACCGGGGAGCTGTTTTTT.

This chain uses TRBV5-5 with TRBJ2-7; D is possibly TRBD2 (5 bases). Germline V CDR1 and CDR2: SGHKS, YYEKEE (reference sequence). This CDR3 region has 14 residues. V lost 4 bases and J lost 2, with 13 bases in between. CDR3 protein: CASSPGSSTYEQYF. CDR3 coding DNA: TGTGCCAGCAGCCCGGGGTCCAGCACCTACGAGCAGTACTTC.

The chain uses TRBV19 and TRBJ2-1; 12 bases are shared with TRBD2. This CDR3 has 16 amino acids. With V trimmed by 3 bases and J by 8 bases, 8 bases remained unmatched. Germline values: CDR1 LNHDA, CDR2 SQIVND (reference sequence). CDR3 in DNA: TGTGCCAGTAGTATCCCTAGCGGGAGGGCCTGGTATGAGCAGTTCTTC. It yields the protein CASSIPSGRAWYEQFF.

The rearrangement links TRBV9 to TRBJ1-2; 9 nucleotides match TRBD1. After removal of 3 bases from V and 2 bases from J, the junction contained 2 bases not matched to a gene. The CDR3 runs 14 residues. Germline values: CDR1 SGDLS, CDR2 YYNGEE. The CDR3: CASSGGTGNYGYTF. CDR3 DNA sequence: TGTGCCAGCAGCGGGGGGACAGGGAACTATGGCTACACCTTC.

The chain employs TRBV28 and TRBJ2-1; 13 nucleotides line up with TRBD2. Trimming at V came to 5 bases and at J to 8 bases, leaving 15 bases not matched to a gene. Germline-derived CDR1 and CDR2 are MDHEN and SYDVKM. The CDR3 covers 18 residues. CDR3 protein: CASSPIRGLAGLGYEQFF. The CDR3 nucleotides are TGTGCCAGCAGTCCAATTAGGGGACTAGCGGGACTTGGTTATGAGCAGTTCTTC.

The CDR3 DNA reads as TGCGCCAGCAGTGCAGGGCGGGAATCCTACGAGCAGTACTTC. It codes for CASSAGRESYEQYF. The chain has TRBV10-1 and TRBJ2-7; D possibly corresponds to TRBD2 (6 bases). The CDR3 is made up of 14 amino acids. Trimming cost V 4 bases and J 1 base, with 11 bases left between them. Germline-derived CDR1 and CDR2 are WNHNN and SYGVQD (reference sequence).